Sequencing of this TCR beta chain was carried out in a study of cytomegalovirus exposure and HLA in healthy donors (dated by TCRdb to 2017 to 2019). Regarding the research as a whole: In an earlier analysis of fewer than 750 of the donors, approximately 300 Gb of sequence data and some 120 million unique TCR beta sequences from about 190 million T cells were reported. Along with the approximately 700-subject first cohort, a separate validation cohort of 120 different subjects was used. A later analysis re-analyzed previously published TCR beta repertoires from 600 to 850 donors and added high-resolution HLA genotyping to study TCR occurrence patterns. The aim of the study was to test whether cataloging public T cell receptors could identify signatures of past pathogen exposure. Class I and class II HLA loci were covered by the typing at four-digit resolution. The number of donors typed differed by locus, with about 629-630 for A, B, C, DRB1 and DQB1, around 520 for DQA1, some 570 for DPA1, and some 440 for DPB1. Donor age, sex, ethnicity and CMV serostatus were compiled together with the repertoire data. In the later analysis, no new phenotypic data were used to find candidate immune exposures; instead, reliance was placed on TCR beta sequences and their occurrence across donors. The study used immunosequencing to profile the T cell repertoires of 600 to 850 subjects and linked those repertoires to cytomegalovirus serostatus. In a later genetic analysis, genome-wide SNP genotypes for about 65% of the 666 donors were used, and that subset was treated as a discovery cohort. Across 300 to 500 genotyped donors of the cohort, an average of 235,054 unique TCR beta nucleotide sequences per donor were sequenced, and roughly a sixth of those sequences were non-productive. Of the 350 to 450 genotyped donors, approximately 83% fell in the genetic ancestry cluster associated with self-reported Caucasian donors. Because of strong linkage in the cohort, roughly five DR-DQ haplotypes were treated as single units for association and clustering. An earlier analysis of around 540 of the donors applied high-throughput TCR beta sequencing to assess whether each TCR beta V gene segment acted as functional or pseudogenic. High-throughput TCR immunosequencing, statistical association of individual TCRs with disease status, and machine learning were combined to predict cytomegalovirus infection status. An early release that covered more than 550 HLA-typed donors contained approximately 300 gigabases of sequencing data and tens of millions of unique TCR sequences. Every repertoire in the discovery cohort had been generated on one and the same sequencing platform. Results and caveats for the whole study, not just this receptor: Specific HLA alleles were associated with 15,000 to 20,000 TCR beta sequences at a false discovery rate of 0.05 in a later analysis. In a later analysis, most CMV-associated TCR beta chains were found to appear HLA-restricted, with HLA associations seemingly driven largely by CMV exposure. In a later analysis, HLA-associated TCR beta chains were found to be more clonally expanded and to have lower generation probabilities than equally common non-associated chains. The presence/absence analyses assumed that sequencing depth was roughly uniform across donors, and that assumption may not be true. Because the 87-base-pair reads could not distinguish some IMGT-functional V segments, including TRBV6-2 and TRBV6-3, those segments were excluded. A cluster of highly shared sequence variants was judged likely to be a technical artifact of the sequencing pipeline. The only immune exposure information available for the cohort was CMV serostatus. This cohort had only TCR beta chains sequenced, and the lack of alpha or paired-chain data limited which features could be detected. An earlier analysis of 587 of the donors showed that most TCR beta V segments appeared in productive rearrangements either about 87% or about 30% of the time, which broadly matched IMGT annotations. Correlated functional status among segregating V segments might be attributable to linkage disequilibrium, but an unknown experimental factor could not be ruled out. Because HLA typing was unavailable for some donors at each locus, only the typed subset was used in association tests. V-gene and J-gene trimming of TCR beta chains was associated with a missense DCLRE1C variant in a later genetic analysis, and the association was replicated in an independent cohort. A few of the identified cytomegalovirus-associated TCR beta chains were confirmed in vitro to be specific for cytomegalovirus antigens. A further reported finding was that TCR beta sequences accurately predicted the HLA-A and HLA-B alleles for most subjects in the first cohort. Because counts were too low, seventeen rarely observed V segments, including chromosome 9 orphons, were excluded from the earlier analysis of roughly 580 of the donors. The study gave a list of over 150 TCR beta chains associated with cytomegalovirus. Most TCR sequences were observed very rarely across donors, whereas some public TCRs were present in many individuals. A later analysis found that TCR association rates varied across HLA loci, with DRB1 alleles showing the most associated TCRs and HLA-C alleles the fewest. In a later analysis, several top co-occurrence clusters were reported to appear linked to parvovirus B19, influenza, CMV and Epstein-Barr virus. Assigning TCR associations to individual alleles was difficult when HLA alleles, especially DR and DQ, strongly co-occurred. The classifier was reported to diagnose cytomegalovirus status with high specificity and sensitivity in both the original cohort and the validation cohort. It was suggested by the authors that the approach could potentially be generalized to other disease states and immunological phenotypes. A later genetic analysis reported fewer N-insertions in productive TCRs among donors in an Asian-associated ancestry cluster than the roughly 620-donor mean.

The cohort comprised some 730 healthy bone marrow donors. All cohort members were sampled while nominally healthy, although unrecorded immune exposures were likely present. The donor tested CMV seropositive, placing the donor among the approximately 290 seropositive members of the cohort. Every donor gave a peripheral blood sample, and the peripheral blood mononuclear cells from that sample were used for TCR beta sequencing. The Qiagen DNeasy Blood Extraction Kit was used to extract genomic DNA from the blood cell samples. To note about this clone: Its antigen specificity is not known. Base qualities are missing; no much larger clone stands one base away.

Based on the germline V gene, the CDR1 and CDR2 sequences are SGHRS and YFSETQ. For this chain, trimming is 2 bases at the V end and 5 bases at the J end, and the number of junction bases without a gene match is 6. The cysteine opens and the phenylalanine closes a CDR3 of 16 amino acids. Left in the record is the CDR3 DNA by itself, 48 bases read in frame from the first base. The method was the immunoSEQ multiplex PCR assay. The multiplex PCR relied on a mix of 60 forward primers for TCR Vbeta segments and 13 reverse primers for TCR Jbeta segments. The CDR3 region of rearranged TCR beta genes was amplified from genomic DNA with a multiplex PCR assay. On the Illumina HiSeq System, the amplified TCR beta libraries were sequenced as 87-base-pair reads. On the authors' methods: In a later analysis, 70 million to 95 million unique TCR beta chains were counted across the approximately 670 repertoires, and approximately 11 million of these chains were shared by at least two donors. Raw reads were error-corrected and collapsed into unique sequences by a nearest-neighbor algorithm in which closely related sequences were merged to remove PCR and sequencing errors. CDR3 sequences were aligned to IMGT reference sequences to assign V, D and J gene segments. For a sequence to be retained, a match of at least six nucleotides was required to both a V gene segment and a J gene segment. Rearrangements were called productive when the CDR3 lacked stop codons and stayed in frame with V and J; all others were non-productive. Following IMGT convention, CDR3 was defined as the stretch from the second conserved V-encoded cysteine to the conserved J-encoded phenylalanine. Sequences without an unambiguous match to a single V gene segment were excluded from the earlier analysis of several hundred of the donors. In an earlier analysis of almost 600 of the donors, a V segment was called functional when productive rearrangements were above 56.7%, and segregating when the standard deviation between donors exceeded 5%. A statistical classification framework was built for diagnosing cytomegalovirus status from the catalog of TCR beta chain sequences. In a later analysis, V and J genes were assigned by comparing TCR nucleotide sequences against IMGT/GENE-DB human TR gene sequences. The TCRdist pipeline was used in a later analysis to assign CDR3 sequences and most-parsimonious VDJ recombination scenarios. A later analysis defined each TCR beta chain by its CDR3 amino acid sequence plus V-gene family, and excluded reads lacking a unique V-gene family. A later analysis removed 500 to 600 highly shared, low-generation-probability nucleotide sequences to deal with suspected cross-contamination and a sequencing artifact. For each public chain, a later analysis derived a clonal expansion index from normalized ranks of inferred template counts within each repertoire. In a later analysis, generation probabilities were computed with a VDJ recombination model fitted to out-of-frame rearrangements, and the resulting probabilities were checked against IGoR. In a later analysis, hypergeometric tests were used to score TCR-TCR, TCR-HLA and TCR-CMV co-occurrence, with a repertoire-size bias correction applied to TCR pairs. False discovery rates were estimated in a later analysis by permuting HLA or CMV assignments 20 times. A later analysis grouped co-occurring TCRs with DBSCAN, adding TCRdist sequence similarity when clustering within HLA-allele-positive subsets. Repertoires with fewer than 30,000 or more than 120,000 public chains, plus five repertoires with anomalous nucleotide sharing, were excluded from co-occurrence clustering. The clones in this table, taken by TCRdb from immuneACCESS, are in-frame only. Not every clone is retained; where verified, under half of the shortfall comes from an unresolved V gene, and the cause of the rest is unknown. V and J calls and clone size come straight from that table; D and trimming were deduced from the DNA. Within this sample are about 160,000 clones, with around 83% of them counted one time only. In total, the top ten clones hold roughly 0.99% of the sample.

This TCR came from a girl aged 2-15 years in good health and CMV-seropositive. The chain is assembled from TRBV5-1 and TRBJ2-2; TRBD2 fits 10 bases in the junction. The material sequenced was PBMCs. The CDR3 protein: CASSFEREGWTGELFF. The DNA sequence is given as TGCGCCAGCAGCTTCGAGCGGGAGGGGTGGACCGGGGAGCTGTTTTTT.